This TCR beta chain emerged from a study of T-cell memory formation after mild COVID-19. This CDR3 comprises 13 residues. V shed 3 bases and J shed 14 bases, with 20 bases lying between them. Germline loops: CDR1 DFQATT, CDR2 SNEGSKA (reference sequence). One entry per CDR3 protein, called by TCRdb with MiXCR from the 5' RACE reads. This table holds around 160,000 distinct CDR3 sequences, under 14% found once. This clonotype was detected a few times. Specimen: PBMCs or a T cell subset sorted from them (not recorded which). This sequence joins TRBV20-1 and TRBJ1-3, with unresolved D. This TCR derives from a man in his late teens or twenties who had mild COVID-19 (a few samples of this study predate the infection). Cell type and time point are not known. The CDR3 DNA is TGCAGTGCTAGGTTGTCATCCGCTCTGAATGTATATTTT. Amino acids: CSARLSSALNVYF.